Here is one T cell receptor (beta chain) with its context. Its antigen is not known. The CDR3 runs to 15 residues. The germline V gene encodes CDR1 MNHNS and CDR2 SASEGT. The V gene lost 8 bases and the J gene lost 2 bases, with 16 bases spanning the gap. The assay was immunoSEQ multiplex PCR, and TCRdb's table has in-frame clones only and misses some. The sample carries 1.5 million to 1.9 million clones, roughly 98% recorded once. This sample was taken from a study of shared clonotypes between healthy human individuals. Across the study: CD4 naive cells filled three plates per donor, CD4 memory three, CD8 naive two and CD8 memory one. Overall study results and limits: Blood was the sole source, and tissue repertoires probably differ. Approximately 5% of naive CD4 clonotypes were shared across four donors.

The rearrangement joins TRBV6-1 to TRBJ1-5, with a tentative D call TRBD1 (6 bases). The sequencing input was naive CD4+ T cells sorted from blood. Subset meaning: CD45RA+ positively selected. The TCR sequence derives from a man aged 25 to 40 in good health. CDR3 DNA: TGTGCCAGCCGAAGGGGGGGGTTGGGCAATCAGCCCCAGCATTTT. Translating it yields CASRRGGLGNQPQHF.